The clone carrying this T cell receptor (beta chain) was found many times. What it binds is unknown. The sample belongs to a study of CD8 T cells in ankylosing spondylitis. General observations from the study: One TCR beta motif, made up of eight highly homologous variants, appeared characteristic of ankylosing spondylitis blood.

One entry per CDR3 protein results from TCRdb running MiXCR on the 5' RACE reads. The sample has fewer than 650,000 distinct CDR3 sequences, about 12% seen once; the top ten hold 6.8%. The CDR3 runs 16 residues. Germline CDR1 MNHEY, CDR2 SVGAGI. V gave up 1 base and J gave up 2 bases; unmatched junction bases: 3. Material: blood, either unsorted or a sorted T cell fraction (not recorded which). This TCR was recovered from a male donor with ankylosing spondylitis. The chain links TRBV6-5 to TRBJ2-1; 9 nucleotides agree with TRBD2. CDR3 DNA: TGTGCCAGCAGTTACTGGGTAGCGGGAGCCTACAATGAGCAGTTCTTC. The encoded protein is CASSYWVAGAYNEQFF.